A single sample is the source of the 11 T cell receptor beta chains below, sequenced in a study of T-cell memory formation after mild COVID-19. MiXCR, applied by TCRdb to the 5' RACE reads, yields one record per CDR3 protein. This table holds about 210,000 distinct CDR3 sequences, 10% found once. The sequenced sample consisted of PBMCs or a T cell subset sorted from them (not recorded which). The receptors were gathered from a man aged 18 to 30 who had mild COVID-19 (a few samples of this study predate the infection). Cell type and time point are not known.

V is TRBV5-1 and J is TRBJ2-7, with D tentatively TRBD2 (5 bases). Germline V gene sequence: CDR1 SGHRS, CDR2 YFSETQ. Trimming shortened V by 3 bases and J by 0 bases, and 13 bases separated the two germline ends. The CDR3 is 15 amino acids. CDR3 protein: CASSYDRGTSYEQYF. The CDR3 DNA reads as TGCGCCAGCAGCTACGACCGGGGAACCTCCTACGAGCAGTACTTC.

This clonotype has a handful of counts. This chain connects TRBV6-5 to TRBJ2-7, with D perhaps given as TRBD1 or TRBD2 (5 bases each). Per germline, CDR1 MNHEY and CDR2 SVGAGI. V was trimmed by 0 bases and J by 3 bases, leaving 12 bases between them. The CDR3 covers 15 residues. CDR3 amino acids: CASSYSQGRNYEQYV. The CDR3 DNA follows: TGTGCCAGCAGTTACTCGCAGGGACGGAACTACGAGCAGTACGTC.

This clonotype occurred a few times. The chain links TRBV5-1 to TRBJ1-3; 7 bases are shared with TRBD1. The V and J ends lost 0 bases and 3 bases, in that order; junction bases with no gene match: 9. Germline assignment: CDR1 SGHRS and CDR2 YFSETQ. This CDR3 comprises 17 residues. The CDR3 here is CASSLGLQGIGGNTIYF. The CDR3, as DNA: TGCGCCAGCAGCTTGGGACTACAGGGGATCGGTGGAAACACCATATATTTT.

This clonotype was recorded many times. V is TRBV7-2 and J is TRBJ2-5; TRBD1 is a possible D gene (6 bases). The CDR3 spans 15 residues. Germline V CDR1 and CDR2: SGHTA, FQGNSA. Trimming cost V 1 base and J 2 bases, with 11 bases left between them. CDR3 coding DNA: TGTGCCAGCAGCTTAGGCGTCCAGGGGCAAGAGACCCAGTACTTC. Residues: CASSLGVQGQETQYF.

There are a few counts of this clonotype. J is TRBJ2-5 and V is TRBV12-3 or TRBV12-4; D call uncertain. The CDR3 is made up of 14 amino acids. Trimming shortened V by 6 bases and J by 5 bases, and 16 bases separated the two germline ends. The CDR3 here is CASSKPLELETQYF. The CDR3, as DNA: TGTGCCAGCAGCAAACCGCTGGAGCTCGAGACCCAGTACTTC.

CDR3 loop: CSAVQGNTEAFF. The CDR3 region has the DNA TGCAGTGCAGTACAGGGGAACACTGAAGCTTTCTTT. The V call is TRBV20-1, the J call TRBJ1-1, with D possibly being TRBD1 (6 bases). The length of the CDR3 is 12 residues. Trimming pared 6 bases from V and 1 base from J, leaving 9 bases between. CDR1 and CDR2 from the germline V gene are DFQATT and SNEGSKA (reference sequence).

This clonotype was observed many times. The chain couples TRBV5-1 to TRBJ2-5; D is possibly TRBD2 (7 bases). CDR1 is SGHRS and CDR2 is YFSETQ in the germline V gene. This CDR3 comprises 14 residues. Trimming shortened V by 4 bases and J by 5 bases, and 15 bases separated the two germline ends. Written as DNA, the CDR3 is TGCGCCAGCAGCGTTGGCGGGGGCGAGGAGACCCAGTACTTC. It is translated as CASSVGGGEETQYF.

There are a few counts of this clonotype. The chain carries TRBV4-3 and TRBJ2-1, with TRBD1 as a possible D gene (5 bases). CDR3 length: 13 residues. V was cut by 0 bases and J by 8 bases, with 8 bases left in between. Germline values: CDR1 LGHNA, CDR2 YSLEER. Here the CDR3 DNA reads TGCGCCAGCAGCCAAGATCCCAGGGATGAGCAGTTCTTC. Its translation is CASSQDPRDEQFF.

The chain has TRBV7-2 and TRBJ1-3; TRBD1 matches 9 bases. CDR1 and CDR2 (germline): SGHTA, FQGNSA. The J segment lost 0 bases and the V segment lost 6 bases, leaving 3 bases of the junction unmatched. The CDR3 runs to 15 residues. The CDR3 sequence: CASRRDRDSGNTIYF. CDR3 DNA: TGTGCCAGCAGACGGGACAGGGACTCTGGAAACACCATATATTTT.

This clonotype has ten or more counts. V gene TRBV20-1 combines with J gene TRBJ1-1; D remains ambiguous. The CDR3 covers 14 residues. Germline V gives CDR1 DFQATT, CDR2 SNEGSKA (reference sequence). Trimming removed 3 bases at V and 6 bases at J, with 17 bases between. The CDR3 here is CSASPWRGGAEAFF. Here the CDR3 DNA reads TGCAGTGCTAGCCCGTGGCGGGGAGGAGCTGAAGCTTTCTTT.

This chain joins TRBV7-2 and TRBJ2-1; 10 nucleotides align to TRBD2. Germline V gene lookup returns CDR1 SGHTA and CDR2 FQGNSA. CDR3 length equals 16 residues. With 5 bases clipped from V and 8 bases from J, the junction kept 12 bases outside the gene matches. CDR3 DNA: TGTGCCAGCAGCCTTTTTTCCCAGCGGGGGGGATATGAGCAGTTCTTC. Its translation: CASSLFSQRGGYEQFF. The full variable domain, in which reference TRBV7-2 and TRBJ2-1 provide the parts outside the CDR3, is GAGVSQSPSNKVTEKGKDVELRCDPISGHTALYWYRQSLGQGLEFLIYFQGNSAPDKSGLPSDRFSAERTGGSVSTLTIQRTQQEDSAVYLCASSLFSQRGGYEQFFGPGTRLTVL.